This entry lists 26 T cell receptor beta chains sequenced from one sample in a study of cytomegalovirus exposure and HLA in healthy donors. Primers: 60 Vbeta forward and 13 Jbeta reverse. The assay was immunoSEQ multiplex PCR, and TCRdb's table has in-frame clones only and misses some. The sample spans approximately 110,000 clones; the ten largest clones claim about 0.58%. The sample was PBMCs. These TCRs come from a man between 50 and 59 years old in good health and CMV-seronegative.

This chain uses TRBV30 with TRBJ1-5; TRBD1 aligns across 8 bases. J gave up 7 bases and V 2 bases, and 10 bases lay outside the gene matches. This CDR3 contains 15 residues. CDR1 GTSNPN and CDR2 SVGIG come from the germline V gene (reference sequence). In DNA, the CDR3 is TGTGCCTGGAGTTCCTCGACAGGGGTACAGCAGCCCCAGCATTTT. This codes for CAWSSSTGVQQPQHF.

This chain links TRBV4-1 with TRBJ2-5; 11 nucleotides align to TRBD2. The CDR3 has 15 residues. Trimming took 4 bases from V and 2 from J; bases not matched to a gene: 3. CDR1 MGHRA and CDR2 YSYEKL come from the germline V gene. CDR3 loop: CASSPGLAAQETQYF. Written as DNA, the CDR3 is TGCGCCAGCAGCCCGGGACTAGCGGCTCAAGAGACCCAGTACTTC.

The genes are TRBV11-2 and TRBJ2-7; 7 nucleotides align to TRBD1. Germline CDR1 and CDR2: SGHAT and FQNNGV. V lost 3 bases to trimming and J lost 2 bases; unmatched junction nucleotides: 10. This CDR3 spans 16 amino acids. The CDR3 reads CASSFSPGQTTYEQYF. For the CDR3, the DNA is TGTGCCAGCAGCTTTTCCCCGGGACAGACCACCTACGAGCAGTACTTC.

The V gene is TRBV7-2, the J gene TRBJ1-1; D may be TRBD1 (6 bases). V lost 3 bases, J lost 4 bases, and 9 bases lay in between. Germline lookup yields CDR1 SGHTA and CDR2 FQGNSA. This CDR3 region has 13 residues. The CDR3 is CASSLDRSTEAFF. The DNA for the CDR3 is TGTGCCAGCAGCTTGGACAGAAGCACTGAAGCTTTCTTT.

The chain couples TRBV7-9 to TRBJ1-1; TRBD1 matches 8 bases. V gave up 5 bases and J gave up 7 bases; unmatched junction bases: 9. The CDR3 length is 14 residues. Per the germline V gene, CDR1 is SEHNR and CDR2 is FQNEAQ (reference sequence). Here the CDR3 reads CASSQITDRGEAFF. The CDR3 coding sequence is TGTGCCAGCAGCCAGATAACAGACAGGGGTGAAGCTTTCTTT.

CDR3 loop: CASSQVYGGLAGYTF. In DNA form, the CDR3 reads TGCGCCAGCAGCCAAGTATACGGGGGGCTGGCTGGCTACACCTTC. The chain uses TRBV4-3 and TRBJ1-2; weak D call: TRBD1 (6 bases). V was shortened by 1 base and J by 7 bases, with 16 bases between the two germline ends. Germline loops: CDR1 LGHNA, CDR2 YSLEER. The CDR3 spans 15 residues.

The CDR3, as DNA: TGTGCCAGCAGCGTAGGCGGGGGGCCCTACAATGAGCAGTTCTTC. Protein product: CASSVGGGPYNEQFF. The chain uses TRBV9 and TRBJ2-1; 8 positions agree with TRBD2. The J segment lost 2 bases and the V segment lost 0 bases, leaving 1 base of the junction unmatched. There are 15 residues in the CDR3. The germline gives CDR1 SGDLS, CDR2 YYNGEE.

CDR3 sequence reads: CASSIDQAISNQPQHF. The CDR3 region has the DNA TGTGCCAGTAGTATAGACCAGGCGATTAGCAATCAGCCCCAGCATTTT. V gene TRBV19 combines with J gene TRBJ1-5; D is undetermined. Between the trimmed V and J ends, which lost 0 bases and 0 bases, there was a span of 9 bases. There are 16 residues in the CDR3. Germline loops: CDR1 LNHDA, CDR2 SQIVND (reference sequence).

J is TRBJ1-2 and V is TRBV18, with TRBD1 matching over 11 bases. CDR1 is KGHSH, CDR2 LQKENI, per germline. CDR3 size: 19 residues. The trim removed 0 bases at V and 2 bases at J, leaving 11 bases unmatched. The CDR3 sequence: CASSPPVVGTGGTNYGYTF. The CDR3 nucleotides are TGTGCCAGCTCACCACCGGTAGTTGGGACAGGGGGAACGAACTATGGCTACACCTTC.

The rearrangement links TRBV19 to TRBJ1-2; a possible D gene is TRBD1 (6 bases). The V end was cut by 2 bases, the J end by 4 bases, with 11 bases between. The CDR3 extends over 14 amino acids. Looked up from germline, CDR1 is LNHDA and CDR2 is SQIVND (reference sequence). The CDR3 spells CASSINRVGYGYTF. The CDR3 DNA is TGTGCCAGTAGTATAAACAGGGTCGGCTATGGCTACACCTTC.

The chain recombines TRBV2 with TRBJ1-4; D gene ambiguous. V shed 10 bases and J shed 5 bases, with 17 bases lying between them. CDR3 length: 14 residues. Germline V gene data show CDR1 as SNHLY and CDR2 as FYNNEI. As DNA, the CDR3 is TGTGCCACTTCCCGCGGGAGAGAGAATGAAAAACTGTTTTTT. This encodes CATSRGRENEKLFF. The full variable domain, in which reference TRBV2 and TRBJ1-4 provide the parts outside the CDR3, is EPEVTQTPSHQVTQMGQEVILRCVPISNHLYFYWYRQILGQKVEFLVSFYNNEISEKSEIFDDQFSVERPDGSNFTLKIRSTKLEDSAMYFCATSRGRENEKLFFGSGTQLSVL.

The CDR3 spells CASSEGGRGPSGYTF. CDR3 nucleotide sequence: TGTGCCAGCAGTGAAGGGGGGAGGGGCCCTTCTGGCTACACCTTC. The rearrangement uses TRBV6-1 and TRBJ1-2; TRBD1 might be the D (5 bases). Trimming stripped 1 base from V and 7 bases from J, with 16 bases between. The CDR3 totals 15 residues. In germline, CDR1 is MNHNS, CDR2 SASEGT.

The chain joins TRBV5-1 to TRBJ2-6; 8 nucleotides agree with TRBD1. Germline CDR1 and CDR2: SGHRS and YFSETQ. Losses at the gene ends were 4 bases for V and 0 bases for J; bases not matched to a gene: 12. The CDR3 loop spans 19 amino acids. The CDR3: CASSGAGTGPSSGANVLTF. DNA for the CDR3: TGCGCCAGCAGCGGAGCCGGGACAGGCCCTTCCTCTGGGGCCAACGTCCTGACTTTC.

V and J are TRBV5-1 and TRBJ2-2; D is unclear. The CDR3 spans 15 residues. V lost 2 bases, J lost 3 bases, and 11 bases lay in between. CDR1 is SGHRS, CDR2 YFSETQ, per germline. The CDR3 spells CASSFFSEDTGELFF. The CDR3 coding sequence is TGCGCCAGCAGCTTCTTTTCAGAGGACACCGGGGAGCTGTTTTTT.

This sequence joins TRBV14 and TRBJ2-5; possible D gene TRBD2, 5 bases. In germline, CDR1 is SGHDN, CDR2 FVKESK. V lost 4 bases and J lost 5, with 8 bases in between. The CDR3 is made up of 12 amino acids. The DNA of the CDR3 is TGTGCCAGCAGCCGAGGGTTCGAGACCCAGTACTTC. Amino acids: CASSRGFETQYF. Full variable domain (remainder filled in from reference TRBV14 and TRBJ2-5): EAGVTQFPSHSVIEKGQTVTLRCDPISGHDNLYWYRRVMGKEIKFLLHFVKESKQDESGMPNNRFLAERTGGTYSTLKVQPAELEDSGVYFCASSRGFETQYFGPGTRLLVL.

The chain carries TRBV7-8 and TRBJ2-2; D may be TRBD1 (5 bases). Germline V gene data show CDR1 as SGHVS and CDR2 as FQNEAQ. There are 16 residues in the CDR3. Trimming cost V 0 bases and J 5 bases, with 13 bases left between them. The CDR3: CASSLASGQGTGELFF. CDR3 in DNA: TGTGCCAGCAGCTTAGCCTCGGGCCAGGGAACCGGGGAGCTGTTTTTT.

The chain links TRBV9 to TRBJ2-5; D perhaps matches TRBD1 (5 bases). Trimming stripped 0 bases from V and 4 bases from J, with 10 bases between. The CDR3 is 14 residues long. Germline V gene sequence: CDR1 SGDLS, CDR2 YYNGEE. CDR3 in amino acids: CASSVDGASETQYF. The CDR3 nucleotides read TGTGCCAGCAGCGTAGATGGGGCTTCAGAGACCCAGTACTTC.

CDR3 sequence: CASREGTDPEEQYF. In nucleotides, the CDR3 is TGTGCCAGCAGGGAGGGGACAGACCCCGAGGAGCAGTACTTC. The genes are TRBV6-1 and TRBJ2-7; maybe TRBD1 (7 bases). Germline lookup yields CDR1 MNHNS and CDR2 SASEGT. The CDR3 totals 14 residues. Trimming removed 6 bases at V and 7 bases at J, with 19 bases between.

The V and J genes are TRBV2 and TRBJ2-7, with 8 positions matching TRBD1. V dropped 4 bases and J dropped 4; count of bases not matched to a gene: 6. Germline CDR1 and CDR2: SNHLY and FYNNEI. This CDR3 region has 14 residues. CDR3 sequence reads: CASSAGRGLYEQYF. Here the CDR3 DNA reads TGTGCCAGCAGTGCGGGCAGGGGGCTGTACGAGCAGTACTTC.

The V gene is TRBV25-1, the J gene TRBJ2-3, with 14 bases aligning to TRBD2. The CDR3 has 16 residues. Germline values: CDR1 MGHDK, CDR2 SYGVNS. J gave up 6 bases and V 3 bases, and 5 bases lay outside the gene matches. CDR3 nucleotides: TGTGCCAGCAGTGAGCCGGGACTAGCGGGAGCTGATACGCAGTATTTT. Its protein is CASSEPGLAGADTQYF.

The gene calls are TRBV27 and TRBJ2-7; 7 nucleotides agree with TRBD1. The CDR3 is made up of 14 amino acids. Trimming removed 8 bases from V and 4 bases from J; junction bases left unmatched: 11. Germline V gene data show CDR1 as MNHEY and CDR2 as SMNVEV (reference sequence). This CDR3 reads CASRKDRGLYEQYF. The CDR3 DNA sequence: TGTGCCAGCCGAAAGGATAGGGGGCTGTACGAGCAGTACTTC.

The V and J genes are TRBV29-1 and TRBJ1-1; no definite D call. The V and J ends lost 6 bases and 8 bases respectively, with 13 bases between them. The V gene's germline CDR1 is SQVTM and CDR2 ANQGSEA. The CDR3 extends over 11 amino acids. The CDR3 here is CSVRSGGEAFF. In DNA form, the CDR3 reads TGCAGCGTACGATCAGGTGGGGAAGCTTTCTTT.

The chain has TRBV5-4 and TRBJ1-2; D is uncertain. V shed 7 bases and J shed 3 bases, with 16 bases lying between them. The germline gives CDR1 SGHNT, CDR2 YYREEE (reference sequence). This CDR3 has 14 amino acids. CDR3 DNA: TGTGCCAGCTTTCGCGGGCTCGGGGACTATGGCTACACCTTC. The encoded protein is CASFRGLGDYGYTF.

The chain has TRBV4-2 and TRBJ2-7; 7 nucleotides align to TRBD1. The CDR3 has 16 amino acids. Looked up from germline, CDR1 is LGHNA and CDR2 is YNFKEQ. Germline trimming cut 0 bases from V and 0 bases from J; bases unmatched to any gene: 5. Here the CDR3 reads CASSQDRTGSSYEQYF. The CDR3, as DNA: TGTGCCAGCAGCCAAGATCGGACAGGTAGCTCCTACGAGCAGTACTTC.

The CDR3, as DNA: TGTGCCAGCACCGTGGACAGATTGAACACTGAAGCTTTCTTT. Amino acid sequence: CASTVDRLNTEAFF. The chain joins TRBV5-8 to TRBJ1-1; tentatively, D is TRBD1 (6 bases). CDR1 is SGHTS, CDR2 YDEGEE, per germline. This CDR3 has 14 residues. V lost 6 bases, J lost 0 bases, and 12 bases lay in between.

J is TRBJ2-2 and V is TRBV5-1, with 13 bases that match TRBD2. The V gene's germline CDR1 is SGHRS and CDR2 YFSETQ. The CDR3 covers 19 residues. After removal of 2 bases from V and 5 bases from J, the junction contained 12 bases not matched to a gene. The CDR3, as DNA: TGCGCCAGCAGCTTTTCAGGACTAGCGGGGGCTGGTGGAACCGGGGAGCTGTTTTTT. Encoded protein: CASSFSGLAGAGGTGELFF.